The 20 T cell receptor beta chains listed next were all sequenced from one sample in a study of T cell responses to AZD1222 COVID-19 vaccine. TCRdb's copy holds only in-frame clones and misses some; the assay was immunoSEQ multiplex PCR. The repertoire has around 150,000 clones, about 90% of them found once; the top ten carry approximately 1.4%. This material consisted of peripheral blood, taken on day 0 of AZD1222 vaccination. The receptors shown here come from an adult in good health.

V usage is TRBV7-9 and J usage is TRBJ2-7; D call uncertain. Trimming removed 3 bases at V and 7 bases at J, with 7 bases between. The CDR3 spans 11 residues. Per germline, CDR1 SEHNR and CDR2 FQNEAQ (reference sequence). The CDR3 sequence is CASSLMGEQYF. CDR3 nucleotide sequence: TGTGCCAGCAGCTTGATGGGGGAGCAGTACTTC.

This sequence joins TRBV28 and TRBJ1-6, with TRBD1 matching over 7 bases. CDR1 and CDR2 from the germline V gene are MDHEN and SYDVKM. Trimming took 4 bases from V and 0 from J; bases not matched to a gene: 3. The CDR3 length is 16 residues. This CDR3 is CASSWGQFSYNSPLHF. As DNA, the CDR3 is TGTGCCAGCAGTTGGGGACAGTTCTCCTATAATTCACCCCTCCACTTT.

The chain carries TRBV7-8 and TRBJ1-2, with 8 positions matching TRBD1. Germline values: CDR1 SGHVS, CDR2 FQNEAQ. V lost 1 base, J lost 0 bases, and 10 bases stayed unmatched. The CDR3 is made up of 18 amino acids. As DNA, the CDR3 is TGTGCCAGCAGCTTAGTGCCAGGACAGGGTGGGGCTAACTATGGCTACACCTTC. Its protein is CASSLVPGQGGANYGYTF.

The chain employs TRBV5-1 and TRBJ2-5; D is perhaps TRBD1 (6 bases). Germline CDR1 SGHRS, CDR2 YFSETQ. The ends were cut back, 4 bases at V and 5 bases at J, with 12 bases in the middle. The CDR3 is made up of 13 amino acids. CDR3 bases: TGCGCCAGCAGCACCTCAGGGGCGGAGACCCAGTACTTC. It specifies CASSTSGAETQYF. The variable domain in full, completed from reference TRBV5-1 and TRBJ2-5, reads KAGVTQTPRYLIKTRGQQVTLSCSPISGHRSVSWYQQTPGQGLQFLFEYFSETQRNKGNFPGRFSGRQFSNSRSEMNVSTLELGDSALYLCASSTSGAETQYFGPGTRLLVL.

The chain employs TRBV5-1 and TRBJ1-1; 9 positions match TRBD1. Germline CDR1 and CDR2: SGHRS and YFSETQ. Losses at the gene ends were 1 base for V and 2 bases for J; bases not matched to a gene: 3. CDR3 length: 15 amino acids. This chain's CDR3 is CASSLQQGANTEAFF. CDR3 DNA sequence: TGCGCCAGCAGCTTGCAACAGGGGGCAAACACTGAAGCTTTCTTT.

The chain employs TRBV5-4 and TRBJ2-3; 11 bases are shared with TRBD2. Germline-derived CDR1 and CDR2 are SGHNT and YYREEE (reference sequence). The CDR3 is 15 amino acids. With V trimmed by 4 bases and J by 3 bases, 4 bases remained unmatched. CDR3 coding DNA: TGTGCCAGCAGCATTAGCGGGAGGGAGACAGATACGCAGTATTTT. It codes for CASSISGRETDTQYF.

V usage is TRBV4-1 and J usage is TRBJ1-2; D may be TRBD1 (6 bases). The V gene lost 1 base and the J gene lost 4 bases, with 10 bases spanning the gap. There are 14 residues in the CDR3. Per germline, CDR1 MGHRA and CDR2 YSYEKL. The CDR3 region has the DNA TGCGCCAGCAGCCAAGGTGGGGGCGGCTATGGCTACACCTTC. The encoded protein is CASSQGGGGYGYTF.

V usage is TRBV4-2 and J usage is TRBJ2-1; TRBD1 or TRBD2 may be the D gene (5 bases each). Germline V gene sequence: CDR1 LGHNA, CDR2 YNFKEQ. V lost 0 bases to trimming and J lost 6 bases, with 12 bases between them. The length of the CDR3 is 15 residues. The CDR3 DNA reads TGTGCCAGCAGCCAAGAGGGGCCGGCGGGCAATGAGCAGTTCTTC. Translation gives CASSQEGPAGNEQFF.

The chain has TRBV11-3 and TRBJ1-3; 10 positions match TRBD1. Germline-derived CDR1 and CDR2 are SGHNT and YENEEA. The J segment lost 7 bases and the V segment lost 8 bases, leaving 20 bases of the junction unmatched. The CDR3 extends over 18 amino acids. This chain's CDR3 is CASATGGTLTVLWNTIYF. The CDR3 nucleotides are TGTGCCAGCGCGACAGGGGGCACGTTGACGGTACTCTGGAACACCATATATTTT.

CDR3 loop: CATSRDSTYEQYF. For the CDR3, the DNA is TGTGCCACCAGCAGAGACAGCACCTACGAGCAGTACTTC. The J gene is TRBJ2-7, the V gene TRBV15; no clear D. The CDR3 covers 13 residues. Germline assignment: CDR1 LNHNV and CDR2 YYDKDF (reference sequence). Trimming removed 0 bases from V and 2 bases from J, with 5 bases in between.

V is TRBV3-1 (or the pseudogene TRBV3-2) and J is TRBJ1-2, with TRBD1 as a possible D gene (6 bases). V lost 8 bases and J lost 6, with 16 bases in between. The germline gives CDR1 LGHDT, CDR2 YNNKEL (reference sequence). This CDR3 has 13 residues. The CDR3 is CASGIQGPDGYTF. CDR3 DNA sequence: TGTGCCAGCGGTATACAGGGACCGGATGGCTACACCTTC.

The CDR3 DNA sequence: TGTGCCAGCAGGACGGCCGGACAGGGGGACTATGGCTACACCTTC. This gives the protein CASRTAGQGDYGYTF. The V call is TRBV5-6, the J call TRBJ1-2, with 10 bases matching TRBD1. The germline CDR1 and CDR2 sequences are SGHDT and YYEEEE. The trim removed 5 bases at V and 3 bases at J, leaving 7 bases unmatched. This CDR3 is 15 amino acids long.

The J gene is TRBJ1-6, the V gene TRBV6-6; D gene ambiguous. V lost 2 bases to trimming and J lost 6 bases, with 8 bases between them. The germline gives CDR1 MNHNY, CDR2 SVGAGI (reference sequence). The CDR3 covers 14 residues. The CDR3 DNA is TGTGCCAGCAGTTACCTTGGCATTAATTCACCCCTCCACTTT. This codes for CASSYLGINSPLHF.

In its sample, this clone was seen once. The J gene is TRBJ1-4, the V gene TRBV15; D unresolved. Germline CDR1 LNHNV, CDR2 YYDKDF (reference sequence). This CDR3 contains 11 residues. With 0 bases removed from V and 12 bases from J, the gap between germline ends came to 5 bases. The CDR3 sequence: CATSRDVELFF. The CDR3 nucleotides are TGTGCCACCAGCAGAGATGTGGAACTGTTTTTT.

The rearrangement joins TRBV5-4 to TRBJ1-6, with D unclear. V lost 4 bases to trimming and J lost 12 bases, with 11 bases between them. Germline values: CDR1 SGHNT, CDR2 YYREEE (reference sequence). This CDR3 contains 12 residues. The CDR3 spells CASSPWGLPLHF. The CDR3 DNA is TGTGCCAGCAGCCCGTGGGGATTACCCCTCCACTTT.

This chain connects TRBV12-5 to TRBJ2-3; D uncertain. Trimming stripped 5 bases from V and 6 bases from J, with 6 bases between. The CDR3 is 11 amino acids. CDR1 and CDR2 from the germline V gene are LGHNT and FRNRAP. The CDR3 nucleotides read TGTGCTAGTGGTCTGGGGGATACGCAGTATTTT. Translated, it gives CASGLGDTQYF. The variable domain in full, with the rest retrieved from reference TRBV12-5 and TRBJ2-3, is DARVTQTPRHKVTEMGQEVTMRCQPILGHNTVFWYRQTMMQGLELLAYFRNRAPLDDSGMPKDRFSAEMPDATLATLKIQPSEPRDSAVYFCASGLGDTQYFGPGTRLTVL.

The chain uses TRBV7-2 and TRBJ2-7; the D gene could be TRBD1 or TRBD2 (6 bases each). The CDR3 contains 14 residues. Per the germline V gene, CDR1 is SGHTA and CDR2 is FQGNSA. V lost 4 bases and J 4 bases, leaving 14 bases between the germline ends. The CDR3 region is CASSSKGGPYEQYF. Written as DNA, the CDR3 is TGTGCCAGCAGCTCCAAGGGGGGACCATACGAGCAGTACTTC. Full variable domain (rest looked up from reference TRBV7-2 and TRBJ2-7): GAGVSQSPSNKVTEKGKDVELRCDPISGHTALYWYRQSLGQGLEFLIYFQGNSAPDKSGLPSDRFSAERTGGSVSTLTIQRTQQEDSAVYLCASSSKGGPYEQYFGPGTRLTVT.

Comments on this clone: The same CDR3 can be traced to other DNA sequences in this sample. The J gene is TRBJ1-5, the V gene TRBV6-5, with D possibly matching TRBD1 (5 bases). This CDR3 region has 14 residues. Germline V CDR1 and CDR2: MNHEY, SVGAGI. The V and J ends lost 0 bases and 4 bases respectively, with 7 bases between them. DNA of the CDR3: TGTGCCAGCAGTTACTCGGGGGGGAATCAGCCCCAGCATTTT. Translated: CASSYSGGNQPQHF.

This chain connects TRBV29-1 to TRBJ1-2, with D perhaps matching TRBD1 (6 bases). Germline V gene lookup returns CDR1 SQVTM and CDR2 ANQGSEA. Between the trimmed V and J ends, which lost 6 bases and 4 bases, there was a span of 9 bases. CDR3 size: 11 residues. In DNA form, the CDR3 reads TGCAGCGTCCTGACAGGCTATGGCTACACCTTC. As protein: CSVLTGYGYTF.

This rearrangement joins TRBV2 to TRBJ1-2; TRBD1 matches 8 bases. Germline V gives CDR1 SNHLY, CDR2 FYNNEI. The CDR3 loop spans 15 amino acids. Trimming took 6 bases from V and 8 from J; bases not matched to a gene: 14. CDR3 sequence (DNA): TGTGCCAGCAGGGGAGGACAGGGTGAGGGTAAAGGCTACACCTTC. Protein: CASRGGQGEGKGYTF.